What follows is one T cell receptor (beta chain) and its context. This could be a read error, since a much larger clone is one nucleotide away. This specimen belongs to a study of tumor-infiltrating lymphocytes in primary liver carcinoma. Starting material of roughly 550 ng total RNA yielded TCR beta cDNA via a constant-region primer. Generation of the TCR beta libraries relied on three nested multiplex PCR rounds using slightly modified ARM-PCR. TCRdb re-called the multiplex PCR reads through MiXCR, storing one row per CDR3 protein. Of about 320,000 distinct CDR3 sequences detected, approximately 60% appear once; the ten largest clones hold roughly 9%. Blood RNA was derived from unsorted whole blood, and germline DNA was extracted too. The sequencing sample was made of peripheral blood. This receptor was taken from a man between 35 and 55 years old with primary liver carcinoma and hepatitis B virus infection.

The CDR3 coding sequence is TGTGCCAGCAATCCCGGGGCTAGCGGGATCCGGTATGAGCAGTTCTTC. Encoded protein: CASNPGASGIRYEQFF. The chain recombines TRBV4-2 with TRBJ2-1; 9 nucleotides agree with TRBD2. In germline, CDR1 is LGHNA, CDR2 YNFKEQ. The J segment lost 8 bases and the V segment lost 7 bases, leaving 15 bases of the junction unmatched. The CDR3 is 16 amino acids.